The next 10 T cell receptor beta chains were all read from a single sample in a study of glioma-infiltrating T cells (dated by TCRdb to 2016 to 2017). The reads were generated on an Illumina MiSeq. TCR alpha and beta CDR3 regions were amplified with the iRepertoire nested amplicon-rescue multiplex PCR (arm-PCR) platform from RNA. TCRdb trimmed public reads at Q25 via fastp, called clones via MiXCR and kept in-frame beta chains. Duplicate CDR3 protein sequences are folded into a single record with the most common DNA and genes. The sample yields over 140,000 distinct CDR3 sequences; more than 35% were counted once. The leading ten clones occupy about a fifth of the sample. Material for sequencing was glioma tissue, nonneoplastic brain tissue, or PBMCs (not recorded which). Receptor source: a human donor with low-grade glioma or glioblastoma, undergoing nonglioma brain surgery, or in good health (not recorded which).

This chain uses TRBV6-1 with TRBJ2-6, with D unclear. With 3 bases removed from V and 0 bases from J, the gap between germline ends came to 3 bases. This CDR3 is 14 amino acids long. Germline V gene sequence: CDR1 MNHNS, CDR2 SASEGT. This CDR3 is CASSEYSGANVLTF. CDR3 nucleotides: TGTGCCAGCAGTGAGTACTCTGGGGCCAACGTCCTGACTTTC.

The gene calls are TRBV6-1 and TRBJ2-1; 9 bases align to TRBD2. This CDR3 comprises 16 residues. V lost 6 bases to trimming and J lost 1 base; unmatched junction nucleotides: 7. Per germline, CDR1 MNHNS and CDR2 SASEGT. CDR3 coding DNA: TGTGCCAGCAGGCGGATAGCGGGGGCGTCCTACAATGAGCAGTTCTTC. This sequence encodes CASRRIAGASYNEQFF.

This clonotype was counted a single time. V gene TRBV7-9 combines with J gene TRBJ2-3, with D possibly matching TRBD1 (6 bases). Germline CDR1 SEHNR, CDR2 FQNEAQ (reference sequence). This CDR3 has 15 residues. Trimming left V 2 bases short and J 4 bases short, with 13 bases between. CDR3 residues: CASSLRGGGADTQYF. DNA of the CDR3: TGTGCCAGCAGCTTAAGAGGGGGTGGGGCAGATACGCAGTATTTT.

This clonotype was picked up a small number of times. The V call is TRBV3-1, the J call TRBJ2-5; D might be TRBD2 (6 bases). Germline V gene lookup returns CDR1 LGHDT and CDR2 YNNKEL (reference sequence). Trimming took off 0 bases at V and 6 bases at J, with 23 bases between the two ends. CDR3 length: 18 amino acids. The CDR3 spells CASSQDFPSDRIEQTQYF. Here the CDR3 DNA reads TGTGCCAGCAGCCAAGATTTCCCTAGCGATCGTATAGAACAGACCCAGTACTTC.

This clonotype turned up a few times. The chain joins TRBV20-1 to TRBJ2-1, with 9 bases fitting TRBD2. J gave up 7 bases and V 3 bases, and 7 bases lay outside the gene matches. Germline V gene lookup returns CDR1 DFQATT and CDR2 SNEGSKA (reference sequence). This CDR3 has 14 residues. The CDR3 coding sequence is TGCAGTGCTAGGGCGGGGGGGCCCAGAAATGAGCAGTTCTTC. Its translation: CSARAGGPRNEQFF.

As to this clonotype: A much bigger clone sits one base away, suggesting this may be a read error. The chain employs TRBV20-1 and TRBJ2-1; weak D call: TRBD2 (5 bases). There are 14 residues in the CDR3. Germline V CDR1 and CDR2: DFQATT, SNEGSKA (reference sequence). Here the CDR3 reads CIAGQAVLYNEQFF. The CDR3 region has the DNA TGCATTGCTGGGCAAGCGGTTCTCTACAATGAGCAGTTCTTC.

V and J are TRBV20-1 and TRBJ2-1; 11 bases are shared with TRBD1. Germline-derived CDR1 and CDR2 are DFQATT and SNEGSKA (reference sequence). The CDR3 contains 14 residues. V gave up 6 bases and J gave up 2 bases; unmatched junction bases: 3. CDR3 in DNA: TGCAGTGCCCGGACAGGGGGCCCCTACAATGAGCAGTTCTTC. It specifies CSARTGGPYNEQFF.

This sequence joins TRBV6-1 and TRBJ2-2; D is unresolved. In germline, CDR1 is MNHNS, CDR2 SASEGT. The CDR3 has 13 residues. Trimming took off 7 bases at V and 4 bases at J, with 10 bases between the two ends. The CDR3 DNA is TGTGCCAGCAAGGTCTCGAGCACCGGGGAGCTGTTTTTT. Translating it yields CASKVSSTGELFF.

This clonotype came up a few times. Written as DNA, the CDR3 is TGTGCCGCCACCCGGGACAGGGCATACGAGCAGTACTTC. Translation gives CAATRDRAYEQYF. The V call is TRBV6-1, the J call TRBJ2-7; 9 bases are shared with TRBD1. V dropped 11 bases and J dropped 4; count of bases not matched to a gene: 9. Per germline, CDR1 MNHNS and CDR2 SASEGT. CDR3 length equals 13 residues.

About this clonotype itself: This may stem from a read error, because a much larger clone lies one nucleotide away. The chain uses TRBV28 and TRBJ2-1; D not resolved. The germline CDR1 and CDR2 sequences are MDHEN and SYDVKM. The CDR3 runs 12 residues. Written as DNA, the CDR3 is TGTGCCAGCAGTCCATCTCTAGGTGAGCAGCTCTTC. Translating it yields CASSPSLGEQLF.